The next 24 T cell receptor beta chains were all read from a single sample in a study of sequential checkpoint blockade in melanoma. Stated treatment: randomized to nivolumab then ipilimumab (arm A) or the reverse (arm B). Measured with immunoSEQ multiplex PCR; TCRdb has only the in-frame clones, and not every one. This repertoire shows tens of thousands of clones, 85% to 90% found once; its top ten account for about 14%. Specimen: CD8+ T cells sorted from blood (inferred from file names), collected from a patient given nivolumab and ipilimumab in sequence. Receptors originate from a human donor with melanoma.

The rearrangement uses TRBV28 and TRBJ1-6; TRBD1 matches at 7 bases. Per the germline V gene, CDR1 is MDHEN and CDR2 is SYDVKM. V was pared by 3 bases and J by 9 bases, with 2 bases of the junction left unmatched. This CDR3 is built from 13 residues. DNA of the CDR3: TGTGCCAGCAGTTTTCAGGGGGGTTCACCCCTCCACTTT. This sequence encodes CASSFQGGSPLHF.

V is TRBV14 and J is TRBJ2-7; 7 nucleotides agree with TRBD1. CDR3 length equals 13 residues. Per the germline V gene, CDR1 is SGHDN and CDR2 is FVKESK. V lost 3 bases, J lost 2 bases, and 1 base stayed unmatched. The CDR3 loop reads CASSHGTAYEQYF. The CDR3 region has the DNA TGTGCCAGCAGCCACGGGACAGCCTACGAGCAGTACTTC.

The V and J genes are TRBV9 and TRBJ2-1; 12 nucleotides line up with TRBD2. The CDR3 loop spans 17 amino acids. V lost 4 bases, J lost 2 bases, and 7 bases stayed unmatched. Germline V gives CDR1 SGDLS, CDR2 YYNGEE. The CDR3 loop reads CASSNSLAGGAYNEQFF. CDR3 sequence (DNA): TGTGCCAGCAGCAATTCACTAGCGGGAGGTGCCTACAATGAGCAGTTCTTC. The full variable domain, completed using reference TRBV9 and TRBJ2-1, is DSGVTQTPKHLITATGQRVTLRCSPRSGDLSVYWYQQSLDQGLQFLIQYYNGEERAKGNILERFSAQQFPDLHSELNLSSLELGDSALYFCASSNSLAGGAYNEQFFGPGTRLTVL.

The J gene is TRBJ2-5, the V gene TRBV10-3; the D gene is possibly TRBD2 (6 bases). Trimming left V 6 bases short and J 4 bases short, with 15 bases between. Per the germline V gene, CDR1 is ENHRY and CDR2 is SYGVKD. The CDR3 loop spans 14 amino acids. Here the CDR3 DNA reads TGTGCCATCAGCCCAGCACCTAGCGCAGAGACCCAGTACTTC. This encodes CAISPAPSAETQYF.

The J gene is TRBJ2-2, the V gene TRBV9; 11 bases are a match to TRBD2. The length of the CDR3 is 18 residues. Trimming cost V 0 bases and J 1 base; bases outside gene matches: 5. CDR1 and CDR2 from the germline V gene are SGDLS and YYNGEE. CDR3 protein: CASSVVAGGPGNTGELFF. In DNA, the CDR3 is TGTGCCAGCAGCGTAGTAGCGGGAGGGCCCGGGAACACCGGGGAGCTGTTTTTT.

The V and J genes are TRBV7-8 and TRBJ2-2; D might be TRBD2 (5 bases). Germline values: CDR1 SGHVS, CDR2 FQNEAQ. The CDR3 is made up of 15 amino acids. With 7 bases removed from V and 5 bases from J, the gap between germline ends came to 17 bases. DNA for the CDR3: TGTGCCAGCACCCTCCGGGCCCCGGGGACCGGGGAGCTGTTTTTT. Its protein product is CASTLRAPGTGELFF.

The chain carries TRBV2 and TRBJ1-5, with a possible D match to TRBD1 (5 bases). The germline V and J ends were trimmed by 3 bases and 6 bases, with 18 bases remaining between them. This CDR3 has 16 amino acids. CDR1 and CDR2 (germline): SNHLY, FYNNEI. The CDR3 sequence is CASSDLETVVSQPQHF. DNA of the CDR3: TGTGCCAGCAGTGATTTAGAGACAGTGGTTAGTCAGCCCCAGCATTTT. Filled out from reference TRBV2 and TRBJ1-5, the complete variable domain reads EPEVTQTPSHQVTQMGQEVILRCVPISNHLYFYWYRQILGQKVEFLVSFYNNEISEKSEIFDDQFSVERPDGSNFTLKIRSTKLEDSAMYFCASSDLETVVSQPQHFGDGTRLSIL.

The rearrangement links TRBV7-9 to TRBJ2-7, with D tentatively TRBD2 (6 bases). The CDR3 extends over 14 amino acids. The germline CDR1 and CDR2 sequences are SEHNR and FQNEAQ (reference sequence). V lost 5 bases and J 2 bases, leaving 13 bases between the germline ends. CDR3 DNA sequence: TGTGCCAGCAGCCAGAGCGGGTCTCCCTACGAGCAGTACGTC. It yields the protein CASSQSGSPYEQYV.

The chain uses TRBV6-5 and TRBJ1-5; 7 bases agree with TRBD1. This CDR3 is built from 13 residues. Trimming took 3 bases from V and 7 from J; bases not matched to a gene: 3. Germline V gene sequence: CDR1 MNHEY, CDR2 SVGAGI. The CDR3 coding sequence is TGTGCCAGCAGTTATGGGGGACAGCAGCCCCAGCATTTT. As protein: CASSYGGQQPQHF.

This chain connects TRBV5-6 to TRBJ2-7, with D maybe TRBD1 (6 bases). This CDR3 has 14 amino acids. V was clipped by 5 bases and J by 2 bases, with 14 bases between them. From germline, CDR1 is SGHDT and CDR2 YYEEEE. CDR3 sequence (DNA): TGTGCCAGCAGTTTTAGGACAGTCCCCTACGAGCAGTACGTC. Protein: CASSFRTVPYEQYV.

The chain joins TRBV27 to TRBJ1-3, with 8 positions matching TRBD1. Trimming cost V 6 bases and J 1 base; bases outside gene matches: 8. This CDR3 contains 16 residues. CDR1 is MNHEY and CDR2 is SMNVEV in the germline V gene (reference sequence). The CDR3 DNA reads as TGTGCCAGCAGCACAATCGGGACAGGATCTGGAAACACCATATATTTT. Encoded protein: CASSTIGTGSGNTIYF.

This clone showed up just once. The V call is TRBV10-3, the J call TRBJ2-1, with 12 bases lining up with TRBD2. The CDR3 is 16 amino acids. Germline V gene sequence: CDR1 ENHRY, CDR2 SYGVKD. Trimming cost V 3 bases and J 7 bases; bases outside gene matches: 7. Here the CDR3 reads CAISDPPSGGGNEQFF. The CDR3, as DNA: TGTGCCATCAGTGATCCCCCTAGCGGGGGGGGGAATGAGCAGTTCTTC.

The chain employs TRBV6-5 and TRBJ2-3, with TRBD2 matching 11 bases. Losses at the gene ends were 4 bases for V and 6 bases for J; bases not matched to a gene: 6. The CDR3 runs to 15 residues. From germline, CDR1 is MNHEY and CDR2 SVGAGI. For the CDR3, the DNA is TGTGCCAGCAGTTCTTCTAGCGGGGGGCGGGATACGCAGTATTTT. As protein: CASSSSSGGRDTQYF.

This clone was observed a single time. V usage is TRBV4-3 and J usage is TRBJ2-1; D remains ambiguous. The CDR3 is 13 amino acids. Deletions cut 1 base from V and 8 bases from J, with 9 bases between. Germline V gene lookup returns CDR1 LGHNA and CDR2 YSLEER. CDR3 sequence reads: CASSQGSWDEQFF. Written as DNA, the CDR3 is TGCGCCAGCAGCCAAGGGAGTTGGGATGAGCAGTTCTTC.

This chain joins TRBV9 and TRBJ1-1; a weak D match, TRBD1 (6 bases). The V gene lost 4 bases and the J gene lost 0 bases, with 13 bases spanning the gap. CDR1 and CDR2 from the germline V gene are SGDLS and YYNGEE. This CDR3 spans 15 amino acids. CDR3 sequence: CASSPQGSMNTEAFF. The CDR3 DNA reads TGTGCCAGCAGCCCACAGGGTTCTATGAACACTGAAGCTTTCTTT.

J is TRBJ1-1 and V is TRBV18; D is undetermined. The length of the CDR3 is 14 residues. CDR1 is KGHSH and CDR2 is LQKENI in the germline V gene. V lost 3 bases and J lost 4, with 12 bases in between. The CDR3 sequence is CASSPSGVGTEAFF. The DNA for the CDR3 is TGTGCCAGCTCACCCTCCGGGGTGGGCACTGAAGCTTTCTTT.

The J gene is TRBJ2-2, the V gene TRBV15, with D possibly matching TRBD2 (6 bases). Trimming removed 5 bases at V and 3 bases at J, with 16 bases between. CDR1 LNHNV and CDR2 YYDKDF come from the germline V gene (reference sequence). There are 16 residues in the CDR3. The CDR3 sequence: CATSGGLRDYTGELFF. The CDR3 DNA sequence: TGTGCCACCAGCGGAGGTCTGCGGGATTACACCGGGGAGCTGTTTTTT.

The J gene is TRBJ2-1, the V gene TRBV4-3, with D possibly being TRBD2 (5 bases). Trimming left V 0 bases short and J 1 base short, with 7 bases between. Germline-derived CDR1 and CDR2 are LGHNA and YSLEER. The CDR3 has 15 residues. CDR3 protein: CASSQDRGSYNEQFF. CDR3 coding DNA: TGCGCCAGCAGCCAAGATCGGGGATCCTACAATGAGCAGTTCTTC.

The chain links TRBV28 to TRBJ1-1, with TRBD1 matching 9 bases. Germline V gene data show CDR1 as MDHEN and CDR2 as SYDVKM. The CDR3 totals 12 residues. Trimming took 2 bases from V and 10 from J; bases not matched to a gene: 2. The DNA of the CDR3 is TGTGCCAGCAGTTTAACAGGGGGCACAGCTTTCTTT. This codes for CASSLTGGTAFF. The entire variable domain, with the rest obtained from reference TRBV28 and TRBJ1-1, is as follows: DVKVTQSSRYLVKRTGEKVFLECVQDMDHENMFWYRQDPGLGLRLIYFSYDVKMKEKGDIPEGYSVSREKKERFSLILESASTNQTSMYLCASSLTGGTAFFGQGTRLTVV.

V gene TRBV6-1 combines with J gene TRBJ1-2; tentatively, D is TRBD1 (6 bases). The germline CDR1 and CDR2 sequences are MNHNS and SASEGT. With 8 bases removed from V and 4 bases from J, the gap between germline ends came to 17 bases. CDR3 length equals 14 residues. In DNA form, the CDR3 reads TGTGCCAGCCGGGGGGGCAGGGAGTCCTATGGCTACACCTTC. Protein sequence: CASRGGRESYGYTF.

The CDR3 region is CASSVATRFLDEQFF. The CDR3 region has the DNA TGTGCCAGCAGCGTAGCTACTAGGTTTTTAGATGAGCAGTTCTTC. The chain carries TRBV9 and TRBJ2-1; a possible D gene is TRBD2 (5 bases). The germline gives CDR1 SGDLS, CDR2 YYNGEE. The V end lost 0 bases, the J end lost 8 bases, and 15 bases lay between the germline ends. This CDR3 is built from 15 residues. The whole variable domain, filled in from reference TRBV9 and TRBJ2-1, reads DSGVTQTPKHLITATGQRVTLRCSPRSGDLSVYWYQQSLDQGLQFLIQYYNGEERAKGNILERFSAQQFPDLHSELNLSSLELGDSALYFCASSVATRFLDEQFFGPGTRLTVL.

The V gene is TRBV6-5, the J gene TRBJ2-7; a weak D match, TRBD1 (6 bases). The CDR3 runs 14 residues. Germline V gene data show CDR1 as MNHEY and CDR2 as SVGAGI. The V end was cut by 4 bases, the J end by 4 bases, with 14 bases between. CDR3 amino acids: CASSLQGFSYEQYF. The CDR3 region has the DNA TGTGCCAGCAGTTTACAGGGTTTTAGTTACGAGCAGTACTTC.

The CDR3 DNA is TGTGCCAGCTATTTTGACAGGGTAGGAAATTCACCCCTCCACTTT. Protein sequence: CASYFDRVGNSPLHF. The chain uses TRBV6-6 and TRBJ1-6; 7 positions match TRBD1. The V segment lost 8 bases and the J segment 7 bases; nucleotides outside the gene matches: 11. The CDR3 length is 15 residues. Germline V CDR1 and CDR2: MNHNY, SVGAGI (reference sequence).

The chain combines TRBV7-8 with TRBJ1-5; D is possibly TRBD1 (6 bases). Trimming shortened V by 5 bases and J by 0 bases, and 8 bases separated the two germline ends. The CDR3 length is 14 residues. Germline V gene data show CDR1 as SGHVS and CDR2 as FQNEAQ. CDR3 nucleotides: TGTGCCAGCAGCCCGACAGGTAGCAATCAGCCCCAGCATTTT. This sequence encodes CASSPTGSNQPQHF.